Presented here are 17 T cell receptor beta chains from one specimen sequenced in a study of regulatory T cells in long-lasting Graves disease. To make TCR beta libraries, researchers used iRepertoire HTBI primers and Arm-PCR of CDR3 regions. TCRdb re-called the multiplex PCR reads with MiXCR, one entry per CDR3 protein. The sample lists a few hundred thousand distinct CDR3 sequences, roughly 20% occurring once. The time point is: persistent/refractory GD, antithyroid drugs over 5 years with positive TRAb. RNA extracted from PBMCs served as the sequencing template. The source was peripheral blood mononuclear cells (PBMCs), collected when the disease was refractory, from a patient treated with antithyroid drugs. The source is a woman in her forties with Graves disease.

The chain is built from TRBV18 and TRBJ2-5, with D unclear. V was cut by 2 bases and J by 2 bases, with 6 bases left in between. CDR1 KGHSH and CDR2 LQKENI come from the germline V gene. The CDR3 runs to 13 residues. The CDR3 region is CASSPADQETQYF. The CDR3 DNA is TGTGCCAGCTCACCAGCCGATCAAGAGACCCAGTACTTC.

The chain uses TRBV30 and TRBJ1-1; tentatively, D is TRBD1 (5 bases). Germline V CDR1 and CDR2: GTSNPN, SVGIG (reference sequence). V lost 0 bases, J lost 3 bases, and 14 bases lay in between. This CDR3 contains 15 residues. CDR3 in DNA: TGTGCCTGGAGTGTCCGTCCTCAGGGTTACACTGAAGCTTTCTTT. It yields the protein CAWSVRPQGYTEAFF.

In regard to this clonotype: This may be a read error: a much more frequent sequence differs by one nucleotide. The J gene is TRBJ2-5, the V gene TRBV27; 8 bases agree with TRBD1. The ends lost 4 bases at V and 12 bases at J; junction bases unmatched: 7. This CDR3 comprises 12 residues. Germline CDR1 MNHEY, CDR2 SMNVEV (reference sequence). CDR3 DNA: TGTGCCAGCAGTTCCGGGACAGGTTTGGAGTACTTC. The encoded protein is CASSSGTGLEYF.

The chain has TRBV3-1 and TRBJ1-2; 9 bases match TRBD1. V shed 3 bases, J shed 5 bases, and the junction held 7 bases outside the gene matches. CDR3 length equals 15 residues. Germline lookup yields CDR1 LGHDT and CDR2 YNNKEL (reference sequence). This chain's CDR3 is CASSHSQGAWYGYTF. For the CDR3, the DNA is TGTGCCAGCAGCCACTCACAGGGGGCTTGGTATGGCTACACCTTC.

This clonotype has ten or more counts. The rearrangement joins TRBV12-3 or TRBV12-4 to TRBJ2-7; D remains ambiguous. This CDR3 is 15 amino acids long. V lost 2 bases and J lost 3, with 14 bases in between. The CDR3 here is CASSLITGPLYEQYF. The CDR3 DNA follows: TGTGCCAGCAGTTTAATTACCGGACCACTCTACGAGCAGTACTTC.

This clonotype has a handful of counts. The chain carries TRBV19 and TRBJ2-2; 9 bases align to TRBD2. Germline trimming cut 8 bases from V and 4 bases from J; bases unmatched to any gene: 5. In germline, CDR1 is LNHDA, CDR2 SQIVND (reference sequence). This CDR3 region has 14 residues. Written as DNA, the CDR3 is TGTGCCAGTCATAGCGGGAGTGTCACCGGGGAGCTGTTTTTT. Protein product: CASHSGSVTGELFF.

The chain links TRBV12-3 or TRBV12-4 to TRBJ1-3; D is unclear. This CDR3 is built from 14 residues. V was clipped by 8 bases and J by 0 bases, with 11 bases between them. Here the CDR3 reads CASRHKSSGNTIYF. The CDR3 DNA is TGTGCCAGCCGACACAAGAGCTCTGGAAACACCATATATTTT.

This clonotype showed up many times. The chain couples TRBV28 to TRBJ2-7; D uncertain. V was cut by 6 bases and J by 2 bases, with 14 bases left in between. This CDR3 contains 14 residues. Germline CDR1 and CDR2: MDHEN and SYDVKM. The CDR3 spells CASSLSLGAYEQYF. In DNA form, the CDR3 reads TGTGCCAGCAGCCTGTCGCTTGGGGCCTACGAGCAGTACTTC. The whole variable domain, remainder taken from reference TRBV28 and TRBJ2-7, is DVKVTQSSRYLVKRTGEKVFLECVQDMDHENMFWYRQDPGLGLRLIYFSYDVKMKEKGDIPEGYSVSREKKERFSLILESASTNQTSMYLCASSLSLGAYEQYFGPGTRLTVT.

V and J are TRBV3-1 and TRBJ2-7; D remains ambiguous. V was shortened by 3 bases and J by 6 bases, with 12 bases between the two germline ends. The CDR3 is 13 amino acids. CDR1 and CDR2 from the germline V gene are LGHDT and YNNKEL (reference sequence). Here the CDR3 reads CASSHLGSAEQYF. CDR3 bases: TGTGCCAGCAGCCACCTGGGTTCCGCCGAGCAGTACTTC.

J is TRBJ1-1 and V is TRBV7-9, with 7 bases lining up with TRBD1. CDR1 and CDR2 from the germline V gene are SEHNR and FQNEAQ (reference sequence). CDR3 length: 14 amino acids. The trim removed 5 bases at V and 10 bases at J, leaving 13 bases unmatched. CDR3 bases: TGTGCCAGCAGCCGGGACAGACCAAAAAGGGGAGCTTTCTTT. Translation: CASSRDRPKRGAFF.

This clonotype has a count of ten or more. The CDR3 reads CASSPASSYEQYF. In nucleotides, the CDR3 is TGTGCCAGCAGTCCGGCGTCCAGCTACGAGCAGTACTTC. The V gene is TRBV6-1, the J gene TRBJ2-7; D gene ambiguous. V was cut by 5 bases and J by 3 bases, with 11 bases left in between. Germline CDR1 and CDR2: MNHNS and SASEGT. The length of the CDR3 is 13 residues.

As to this clonotype: At one end the junction does not follow the germline gene, possibly because of a read error. The V call is TRBV18, the J call TRBJ1-1; D possibly corresponds to TRBD1 (6 bases). The CDR3 length is 12 residues. CDR1 is KGHSH and CDR2 is LQKENI in the germline V gene. The CDR3 DNA follows: TGTGCCAACTCACCTTGGACAGCTGAAGCTTTCTTT. Residues: CANSPWTAEAFF.

The sample holds many counts of this clonotype. The V gene is TRBV20-1, the J gene TRBJ2-5, with D perhaps matching TRBD1 or TRBD2 (6 bases each). The CDR3 length is 15 residues. V was trimmed by 5 bases and J by 4 bases, leaving 20 bases between them. Germline-derived CDR1 and CDR2 are DFQATT and SNEGSKA (reference sequence). CDR3 nucleotide sequence: TGCAGTGCTCGTGGCGGGCGGGACAATGGAGAGACCCAGTACTTC. Encoded protein: CSARGGRDNGETQYF.

There are a few counts of this clonotype. The chain joins TRBV30 to TRBJ1-5; D is possibly TRBD1 (5 bases). Germline lookup yields CDR1 GTSNPN and CDR2 SVGIG (reference sequence). The germline V and J ends were trimmed by 3 bases and 0 bases, with 12 bases remaining between them. The CDR3 consists of 15 residues. The CDR3 nucleotides are TGTGCCTGGAGCTGGGGCCAGAATAGCAATCAGCCCCAGCATTTT. Its protein is CAWSWGQNSNQPQHF.

This clonotype was counted ten times or more. J is TRBJ1-5 and V is TRBV28; D might be TRBD1 (5 bases). Germline lookup yields CDR1 MDHEN and CDR2 SYDVKM. This CDR3 is 16 amino acids long. V shed 3 bases and J shed 0 bases, with 12 bases lying between them. CDR3: CASSFRGFGSNQPQHF. The CDR3 DNA follows: TGTGCCAGCAGTTTTCGGGGGTTCGGTAGCAATCAGCCCCAGCATTTT.

As DNA, the CDR3 is TGTGCCAGCAGCCCCGCGACCCAAGAGACCCAGTACTTC. Translation gives CASSPATQETQYF. The chain has TRBV7-9 and TRBJ2-5, with D unresolved. Germline V gene lookup returns CDR1 SEHNR and CDR2 FQNEAQ (reference sequence). V was shortened by 5 bases and J by 1 base, with 8 bases between the two germline ends. The CDR3 has 13 residues.

This chain connects TRBV10-1 to TRBJ2-7; TRBD1 agrees at 7 bases. V was pared by 3 bases and J by 4 bases, with 12 bases of the junction left unmatched. Germline values: CDR1 WNHNN, CDR2 SYGVQD (reference sequence). This CDR3 region has 16 residues. Written as DNA, the CDR3 is TGCGCCAGCAGTGAAAGTCCGGGACAGAAGGGTTACGAGCAGTACTTC. Encoded protein: CASSESPGQKGYEQYF.